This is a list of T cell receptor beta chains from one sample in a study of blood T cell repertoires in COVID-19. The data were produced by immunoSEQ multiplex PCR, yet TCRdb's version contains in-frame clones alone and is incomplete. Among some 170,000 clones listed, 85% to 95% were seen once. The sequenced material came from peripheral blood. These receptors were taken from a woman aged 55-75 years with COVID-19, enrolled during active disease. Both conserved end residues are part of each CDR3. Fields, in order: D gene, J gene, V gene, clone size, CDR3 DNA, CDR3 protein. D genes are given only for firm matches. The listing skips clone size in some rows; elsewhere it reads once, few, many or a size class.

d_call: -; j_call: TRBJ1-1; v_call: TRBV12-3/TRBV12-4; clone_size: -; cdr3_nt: TGTGCCTCGTCGTTGGCGGAGAACACTGAAGCTTTCTTT; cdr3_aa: CASSLAENTEAFF
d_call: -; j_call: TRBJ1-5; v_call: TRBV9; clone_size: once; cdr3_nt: TGTGCCAGCAGCTTCAATAGCAATCAGCCCCAGCATTTT; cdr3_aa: CASSFNSNQPQHF
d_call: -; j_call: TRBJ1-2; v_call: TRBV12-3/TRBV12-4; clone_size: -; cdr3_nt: TGTGCCAGCAGTGTAACAGGGCGCTTTGGCTACACCTTC; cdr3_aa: CASSVTGRFGYTF
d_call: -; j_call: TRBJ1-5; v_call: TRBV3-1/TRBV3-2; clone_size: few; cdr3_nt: TGTGCCAGCAGCGTAGGGGGCAATCAGCCCCAGCATTTT; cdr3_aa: CASSVGGNQPQHF
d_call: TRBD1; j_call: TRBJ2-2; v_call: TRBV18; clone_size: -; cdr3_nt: TGTGCCAGTCATCAACAGGGGGCAACCGGGGAGCTGTTTTTT; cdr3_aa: CASHQQGATGELFF
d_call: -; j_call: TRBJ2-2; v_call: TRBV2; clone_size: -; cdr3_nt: TGTGCCGGGGGCCGCGGGGGATTCACCGGGGAGCTGTTTTTT; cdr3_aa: CAGGRGGFTGELFF
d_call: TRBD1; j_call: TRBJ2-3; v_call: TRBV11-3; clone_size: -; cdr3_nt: TGTGCCAGCAGCGAACCAAGGGGGCTGGGGGATACGCAGTATTTT; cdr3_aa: CASSEPRGLGDTQYF
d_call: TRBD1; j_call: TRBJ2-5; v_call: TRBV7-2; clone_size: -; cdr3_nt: TGTGCCAGCAGCTTTGGACAGGGCTGGAGGGAGACCCAGTACTTC; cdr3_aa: CASSFGQGWRETQYF
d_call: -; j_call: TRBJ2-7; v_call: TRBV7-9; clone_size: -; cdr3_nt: TGTGCCAGCAGCCCCGGGACTCTAAACACGTATGCGGGGGAGCAGTACTTC; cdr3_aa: CASSPGTLNTYAGEQYF
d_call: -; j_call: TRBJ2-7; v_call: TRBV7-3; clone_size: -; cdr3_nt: TGTGCCAGCAGCTTAGGTGGGGGCGCCGGCTACGAGCAGTACTTC; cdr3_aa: CASSLGGGAGYEQYF
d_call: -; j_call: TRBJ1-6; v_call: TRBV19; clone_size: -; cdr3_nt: TGTGCCAGTAGTGTTAGCCCCAGAGTCAATTCACCCCTCCACTTT; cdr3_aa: CASSVSPRVNSPLHF
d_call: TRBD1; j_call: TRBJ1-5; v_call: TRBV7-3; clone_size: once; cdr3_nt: TGTGCCAGCAGCTTGACAGGGGCCACGGGTCAGCCCCAGCATTTT; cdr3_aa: CASSLTGATGQPQHF
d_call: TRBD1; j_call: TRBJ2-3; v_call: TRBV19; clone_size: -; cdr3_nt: TGTGCCAGTAGTGTGGGACAGACTAGCACAGATACGCAGTATTTT; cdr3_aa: CASSVGQTSTDTQYF
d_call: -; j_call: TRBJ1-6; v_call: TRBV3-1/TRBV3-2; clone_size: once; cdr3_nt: TGTGCCAGCAGCCTCGGCCCCGGCGGTCCCAATTCACCCCTCCACTTT; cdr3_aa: CASSLGPGGPNSPLHF
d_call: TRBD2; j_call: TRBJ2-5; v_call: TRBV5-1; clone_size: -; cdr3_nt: TGCGCCAGCAGCCCCCGGGGCGGGGGGGAGACCCAGTACTTC; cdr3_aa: CASSPRGGGETQYF
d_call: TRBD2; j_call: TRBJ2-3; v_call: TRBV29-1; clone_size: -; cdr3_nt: TGCAGCGTTGAAGCAGCGGGGGGGCCAGATACGCAGTATTTT; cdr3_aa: CSVEAAGGPDTQYF
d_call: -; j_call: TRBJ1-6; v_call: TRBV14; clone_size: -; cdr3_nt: TGTGCCAGCAGCCAATATGAGAATTCACCCCTCCACTTT; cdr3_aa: CASSQYENSPLHF
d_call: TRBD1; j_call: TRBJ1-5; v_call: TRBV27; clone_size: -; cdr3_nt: TGTGCCAGCAGCAATATAAGGGGGCGGAATAGCAATCAGCCCCAGCATTTT; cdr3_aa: CASSNIRGRNSNQPQHF
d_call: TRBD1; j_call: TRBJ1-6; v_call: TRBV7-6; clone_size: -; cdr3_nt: TGTGCCAGCAGCTTAGCTTACAGGGGGCCGGGATCACCCCTCCACTTT; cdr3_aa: CASSLAYRGPGSPLHF
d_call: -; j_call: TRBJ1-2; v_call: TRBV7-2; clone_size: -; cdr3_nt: TGTGCCAGCACTGCGAGCGGGGAGATCTATGGCTACACCTTC; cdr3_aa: CASTASGEIYGYTF
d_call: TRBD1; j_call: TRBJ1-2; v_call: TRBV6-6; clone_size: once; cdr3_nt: TGTGCCAGCAGACCGGACAGGGAGGGCTATGGCTACACCTTC; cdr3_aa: CASRPDREGYGYTF
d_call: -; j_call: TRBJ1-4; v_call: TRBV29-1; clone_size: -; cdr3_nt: TGCAGCGTTGCTGGAGGAGGAGGGATGTTTTTT; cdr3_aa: CSVAGGGGMFF
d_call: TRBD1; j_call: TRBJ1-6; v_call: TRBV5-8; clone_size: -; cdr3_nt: TGTGCCAGCATGCCGGGGACAGGGGATTTTGCACCCCTCCACTTT; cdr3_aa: CASMPGTGDFAPLHF
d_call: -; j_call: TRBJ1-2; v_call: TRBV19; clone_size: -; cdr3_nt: TGTGCCAGCGCTAATACCCACAGGGCTCTTAACTATGGCTACACCTTC; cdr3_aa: CASANTHRALNYGYTF
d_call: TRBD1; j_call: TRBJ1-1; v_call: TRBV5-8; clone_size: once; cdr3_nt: TGTGCCAGCAGCCAGACAGGGGTGGGGCACACTGAAGCTTTCTTT; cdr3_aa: CASSQTGVGHTEAFF
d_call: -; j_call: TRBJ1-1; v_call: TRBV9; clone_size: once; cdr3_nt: TGTGCCAGCAGCGGAGCGATGAACACTGAAGCTTTCTTT; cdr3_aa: CASSGAMNTEAFF